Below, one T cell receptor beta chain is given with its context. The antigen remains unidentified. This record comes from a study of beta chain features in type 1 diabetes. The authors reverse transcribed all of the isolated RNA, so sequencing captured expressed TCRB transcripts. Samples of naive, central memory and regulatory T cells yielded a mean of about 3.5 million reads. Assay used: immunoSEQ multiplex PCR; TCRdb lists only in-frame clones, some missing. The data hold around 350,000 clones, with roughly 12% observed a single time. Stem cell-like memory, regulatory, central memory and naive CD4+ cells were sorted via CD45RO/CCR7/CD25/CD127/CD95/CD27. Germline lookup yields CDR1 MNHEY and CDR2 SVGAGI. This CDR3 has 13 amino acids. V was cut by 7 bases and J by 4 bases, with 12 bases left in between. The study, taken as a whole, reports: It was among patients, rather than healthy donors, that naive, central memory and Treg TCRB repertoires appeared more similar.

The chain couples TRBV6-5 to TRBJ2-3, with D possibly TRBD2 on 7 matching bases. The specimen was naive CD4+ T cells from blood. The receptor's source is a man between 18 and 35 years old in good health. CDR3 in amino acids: CASTLGGADTQYF. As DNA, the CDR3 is TGTGCCAGCACCCTAGGGGGGGCAGATACGCAGTATTTT.